This TCR beta chain emerged from a study of memory CD4+ T cells and cytomegalovirus serostatus. For the study at large: Donors were healthy Belgian adults, 10 or so CMV seropositive and some 24 seronegative. Notes on the study in general: Each of 60 to 80 CMV-associated TCRbeta sequences occurred in one to five individuals. A US-trained random forest predicted CMV serostatus with median AUC around 0.91.

About this clone itself: Its antigen is undetermined.

Profiling relied on immunoSEQ multiplex PCR, and the TCRdb table lists in-frame clones only, not all of them. The sample lists tens of thousands of clones, about three quarters seen once, with approximately 0.55% in the top ten. V was clipped by 4 bases and J by 1 base; unmatched bases: 4. CDR3 length equals 15 residues. Germline loops: CDR1 MNHNY, CDR2 SVGAGI (reference sequence). Single viable CD3+CD4+CD8-CD45RO+ cells were sorted as the memory CD4+ T cells. Sequenced sample: memory CD4+ T cells from blood. The TCR was taken from an adult in good health and CMV-seronegative. The genes are TRBV6-6 and TRBJ1-3, with 7 bases lining up with TRBD1. CDR3 protein: CASSSIQGSGNTIYF. CDR3 nucleotides: TGTGCCAGCAGTTCAATACAGGGGTCTGGAAACACCATATATTTT.